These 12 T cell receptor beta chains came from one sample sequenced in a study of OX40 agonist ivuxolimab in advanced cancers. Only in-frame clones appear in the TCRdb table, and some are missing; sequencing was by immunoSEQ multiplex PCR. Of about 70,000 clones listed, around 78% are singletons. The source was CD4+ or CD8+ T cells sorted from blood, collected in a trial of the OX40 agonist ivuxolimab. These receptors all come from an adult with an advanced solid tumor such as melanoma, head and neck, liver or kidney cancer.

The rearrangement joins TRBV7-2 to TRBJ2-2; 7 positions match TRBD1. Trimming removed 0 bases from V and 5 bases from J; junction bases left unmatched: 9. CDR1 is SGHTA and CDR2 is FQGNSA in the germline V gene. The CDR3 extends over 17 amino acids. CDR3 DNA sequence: TGTGCCAGCAGCTTAGCGCTTTCGACAGGGCGGACCGGGGAGCTGTTTTTT. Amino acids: CASSLALSTGRTGELFF.

The CDR3 DNA is TGCGCCAGCAGCCAAGATCGTAAGGGGTCAGGAAACATTCAGTACTTC. This translates into CASSQDRKGSGNIQYF. This chain connects TRBV4-3 to TRBJ2-4, with D perhaps TRBD1 (5 bases). Germline CDR1 and CDR2: LGHNA and YSLEER. The CDR3 runs to 16 residues. V was shortened by 0 bases and J by 6 bases, with 15 bases between the two germline ends.

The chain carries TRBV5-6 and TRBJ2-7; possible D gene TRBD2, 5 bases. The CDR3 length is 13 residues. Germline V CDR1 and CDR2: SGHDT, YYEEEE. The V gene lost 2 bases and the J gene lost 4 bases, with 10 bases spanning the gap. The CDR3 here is CASSFEGLYEQYF. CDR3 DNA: TGTGCCAGCAGCTTCGAGGGTTTGTACGAGCAGTACTTC.

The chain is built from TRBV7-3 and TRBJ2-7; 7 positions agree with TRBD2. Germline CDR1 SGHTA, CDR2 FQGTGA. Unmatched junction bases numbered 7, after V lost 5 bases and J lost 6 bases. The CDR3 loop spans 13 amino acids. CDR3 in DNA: TGTGCCAGCAGCCGGACTAGGGAGACCGAGCAGTACTTC. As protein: CASSRTRETEQYF.

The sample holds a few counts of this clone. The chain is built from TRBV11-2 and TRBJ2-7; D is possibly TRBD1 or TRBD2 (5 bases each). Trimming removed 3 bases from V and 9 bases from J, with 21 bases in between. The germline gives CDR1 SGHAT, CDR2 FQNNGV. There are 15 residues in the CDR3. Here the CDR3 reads CASSFALGRGTVQYF. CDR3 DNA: TGTGCCAGCAGCTTCGCCTTGGGACGAGGGACCGTGCAGTACTTC.

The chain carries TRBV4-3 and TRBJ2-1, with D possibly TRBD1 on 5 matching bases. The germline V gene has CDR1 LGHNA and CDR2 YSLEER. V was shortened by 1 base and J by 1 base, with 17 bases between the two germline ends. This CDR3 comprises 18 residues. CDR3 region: CASSQAGFPSPSYNEQFF. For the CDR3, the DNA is TGCGCCAGCAGCCAAGCAGGGTTTCCTTCCCCGTCCTACAATGAGCAGTTCTTC.

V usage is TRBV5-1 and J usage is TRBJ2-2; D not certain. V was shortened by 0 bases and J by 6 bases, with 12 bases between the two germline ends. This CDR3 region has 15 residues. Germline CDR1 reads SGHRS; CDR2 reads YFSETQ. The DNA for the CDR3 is TGCGCCAGCAGCTTGGACTTCATGAGACCCGGGGAGCTGTTTTTT. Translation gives CASSLDFMRPGELFF.

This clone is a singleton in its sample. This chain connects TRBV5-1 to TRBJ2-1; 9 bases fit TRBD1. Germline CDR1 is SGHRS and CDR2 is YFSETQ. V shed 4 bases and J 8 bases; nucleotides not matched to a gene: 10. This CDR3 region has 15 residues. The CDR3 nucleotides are TGCGCCAGCAGCCCCGATGGGGACAGGGCCCATGAGCAGTTCTTC. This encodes CASSPDGDRAHEQFF.

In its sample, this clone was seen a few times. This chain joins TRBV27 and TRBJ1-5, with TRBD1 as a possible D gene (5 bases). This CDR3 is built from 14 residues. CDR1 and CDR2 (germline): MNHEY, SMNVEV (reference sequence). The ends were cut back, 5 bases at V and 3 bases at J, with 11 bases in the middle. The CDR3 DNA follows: TGTGCCAGCAGTCCCGGGACGGTCAATCAGCCCCAGCATTTT. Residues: CASSPGTVNQPQHF.

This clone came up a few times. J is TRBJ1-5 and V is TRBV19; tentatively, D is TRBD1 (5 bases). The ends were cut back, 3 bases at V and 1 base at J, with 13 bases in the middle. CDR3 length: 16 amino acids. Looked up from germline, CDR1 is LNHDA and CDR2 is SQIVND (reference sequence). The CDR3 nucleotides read TGTGCCAGTAGTATTCGGGGCAGCCCCAGCAATCAGCCCCAGCATTTT. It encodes CASSIRGSPSNQPQHF.

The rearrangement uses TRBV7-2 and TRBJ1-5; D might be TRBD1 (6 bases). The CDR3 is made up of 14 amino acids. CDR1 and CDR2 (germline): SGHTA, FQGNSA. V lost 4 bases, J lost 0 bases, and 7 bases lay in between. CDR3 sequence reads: CASSYRVSNQPQHF. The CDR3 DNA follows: TGTGCCAGCAGCTACAGGGTTAGCAATCAGCCCCAGCATTTT.

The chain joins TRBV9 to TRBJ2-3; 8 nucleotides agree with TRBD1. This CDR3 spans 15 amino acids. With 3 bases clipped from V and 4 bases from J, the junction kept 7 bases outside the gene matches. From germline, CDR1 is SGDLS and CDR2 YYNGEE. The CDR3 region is CASSAGQGGADTQYF. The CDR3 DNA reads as TGTGCCAGCAGCGCCGGACAGGGCGGCGCAGATACGCAGTATTTT. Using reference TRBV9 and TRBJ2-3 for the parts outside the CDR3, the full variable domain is DSGVTQTPKHLITATGQRVTLRCSPRSGDLSVYWYQQSLDQGLQFLIQYYNGEERAKGNILERFSAQQFPDLHSELNLSSLELGDSALYFCASSAGQGGADTQYFGPGTRLTVL.